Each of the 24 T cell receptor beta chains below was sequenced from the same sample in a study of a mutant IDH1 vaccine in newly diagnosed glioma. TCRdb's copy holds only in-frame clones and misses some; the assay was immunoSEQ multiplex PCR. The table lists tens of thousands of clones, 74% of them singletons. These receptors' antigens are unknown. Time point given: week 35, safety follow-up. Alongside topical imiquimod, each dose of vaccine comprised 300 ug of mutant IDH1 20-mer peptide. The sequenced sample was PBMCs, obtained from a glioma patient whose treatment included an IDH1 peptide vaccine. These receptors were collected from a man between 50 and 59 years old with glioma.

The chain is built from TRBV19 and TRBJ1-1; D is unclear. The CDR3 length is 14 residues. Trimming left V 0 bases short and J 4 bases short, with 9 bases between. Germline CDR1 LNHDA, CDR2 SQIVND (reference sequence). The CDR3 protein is CASSIDREGTEAFF. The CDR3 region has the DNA TGTGCCAGTAGTATAGATAGGGAGGGCACTGAAGCTTTCTTT.

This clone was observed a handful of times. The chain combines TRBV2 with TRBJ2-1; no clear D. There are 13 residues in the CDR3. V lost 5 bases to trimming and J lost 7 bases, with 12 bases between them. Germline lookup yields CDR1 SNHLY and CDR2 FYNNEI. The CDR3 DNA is TGTGCCAGCAGTCAGGATATAGGTAATGAGCAGTTCTTC. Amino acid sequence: CASSQDIGNEQFF.

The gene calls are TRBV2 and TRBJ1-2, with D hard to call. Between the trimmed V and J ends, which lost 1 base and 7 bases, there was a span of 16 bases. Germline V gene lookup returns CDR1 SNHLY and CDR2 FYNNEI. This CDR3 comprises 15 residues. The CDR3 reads CASSEEAGHPVGYTF. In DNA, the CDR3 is TGTGCCAGCAGTGAAGAAGCAGGTCACCCGGTTGGCTACACCTTC.

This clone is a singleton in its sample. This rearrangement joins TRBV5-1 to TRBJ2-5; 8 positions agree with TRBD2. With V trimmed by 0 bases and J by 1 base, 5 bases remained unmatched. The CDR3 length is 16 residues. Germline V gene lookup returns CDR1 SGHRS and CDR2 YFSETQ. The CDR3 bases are TGCGCCAGCAGCTTGGGGGCGGGGGGCTTCCAAGAGACCCAGTACTTC. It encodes CASSLGAGGFQETQYF.

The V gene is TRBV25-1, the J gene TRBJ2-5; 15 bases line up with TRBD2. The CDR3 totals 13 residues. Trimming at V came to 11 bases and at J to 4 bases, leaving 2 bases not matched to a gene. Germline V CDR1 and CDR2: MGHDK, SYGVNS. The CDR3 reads CASGLAGGETQYF. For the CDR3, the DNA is TGTGCCTCGGGACTAGCGGGGGGAGAGACCCAGTACTTC.

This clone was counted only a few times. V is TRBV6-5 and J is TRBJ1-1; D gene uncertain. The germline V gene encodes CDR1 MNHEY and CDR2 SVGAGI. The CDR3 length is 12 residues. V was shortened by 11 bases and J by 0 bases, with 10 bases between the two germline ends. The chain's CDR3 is CASAWLNTEAFF. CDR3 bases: TGTGCCTCCGCGTGGTTGAACACTGAAGCTTTCTTT.

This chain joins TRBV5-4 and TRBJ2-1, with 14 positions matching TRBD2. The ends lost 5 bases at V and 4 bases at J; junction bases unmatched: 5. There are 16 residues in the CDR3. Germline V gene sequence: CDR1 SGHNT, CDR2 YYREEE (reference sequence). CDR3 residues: CASSLGLAGGYNEQFF. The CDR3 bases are TGTGCCAGCAGTCTAGGACTAGCGGGGGGATACAATGAGCAGTTCTTC.

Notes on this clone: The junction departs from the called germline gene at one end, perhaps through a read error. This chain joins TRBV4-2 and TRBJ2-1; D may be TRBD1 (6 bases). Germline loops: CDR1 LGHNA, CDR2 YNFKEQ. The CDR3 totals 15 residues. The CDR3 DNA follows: TGTGCCAGCAGTCAAGATGGACAGAAAAACAATGAGCAGTTCTTC. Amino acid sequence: CASSQDGQKNNEQFF.

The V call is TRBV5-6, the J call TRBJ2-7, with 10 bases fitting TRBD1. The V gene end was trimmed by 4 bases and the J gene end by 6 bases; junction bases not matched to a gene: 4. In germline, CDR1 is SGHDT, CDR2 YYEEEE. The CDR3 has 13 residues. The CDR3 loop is CASSKGQGSEQYF. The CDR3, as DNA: TGTGCCAGCAGCAAGGGACAGGGGTCCGAGCAGTACTTC.

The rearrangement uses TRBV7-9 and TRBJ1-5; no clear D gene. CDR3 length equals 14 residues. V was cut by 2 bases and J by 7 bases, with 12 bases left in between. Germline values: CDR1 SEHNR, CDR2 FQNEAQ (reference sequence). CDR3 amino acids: CASSLLGGGQPQHF. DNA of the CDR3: TGTGCCAGCAGCTTACTAGGAGGTGGGCAGCCCCAGCATTTT. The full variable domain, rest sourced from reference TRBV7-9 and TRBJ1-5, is DTGVSQNPRHKITKRGQNVTFRCDPISEHNRLYWYRQTLGQGPEFLTYFQNEAQLEKSRLLSDRFSAERPKGSFSTLEIQRTEQGDSAMYLCASSLLGGGQPQHFGDGTRLSIL.

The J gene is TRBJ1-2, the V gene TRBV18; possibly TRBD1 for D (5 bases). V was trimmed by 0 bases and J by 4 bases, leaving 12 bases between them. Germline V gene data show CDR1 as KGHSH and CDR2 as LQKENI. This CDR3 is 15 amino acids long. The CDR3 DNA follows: TGTGCCAGCTCACCACCGGGGACGAAACTCTATGGCTACACCTTC. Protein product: CASSPPGTKLYGYTF. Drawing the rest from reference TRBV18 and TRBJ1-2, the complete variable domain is NAGVMQNPRHLVRRRGQEARLRCSPMKGHSHVYWYRQLPEEGLKFMVYLQKENIIDESGMPKERFSAEFPKEGPSILRIQQVVRGDSAAYFCASSPPGTKLYGYTFGSGTRLTVV.

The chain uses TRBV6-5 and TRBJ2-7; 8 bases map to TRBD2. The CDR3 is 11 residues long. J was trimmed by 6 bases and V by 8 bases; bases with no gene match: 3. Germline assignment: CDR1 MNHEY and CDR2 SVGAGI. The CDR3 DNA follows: TGTGCCAGCGGGACTAGTAGCGAGCAGTACTTC. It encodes CASGTSSEQYF.

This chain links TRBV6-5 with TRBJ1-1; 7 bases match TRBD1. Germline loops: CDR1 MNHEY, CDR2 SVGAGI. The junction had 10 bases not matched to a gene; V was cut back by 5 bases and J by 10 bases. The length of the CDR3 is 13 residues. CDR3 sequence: CASSLEGGRGAFF. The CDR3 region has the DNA TGTGCCAGCAGTCTTGAAGGGGGCCGAGGAGCTTTCTTT.

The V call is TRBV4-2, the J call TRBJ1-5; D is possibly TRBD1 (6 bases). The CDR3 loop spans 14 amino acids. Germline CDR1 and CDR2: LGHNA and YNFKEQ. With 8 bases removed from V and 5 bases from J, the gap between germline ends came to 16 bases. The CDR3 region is CASRSMEGDQPQHF. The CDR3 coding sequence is TGTGCCAGCCGATCCATGGAGGGGGATCAGCCCCAGCATTTT.

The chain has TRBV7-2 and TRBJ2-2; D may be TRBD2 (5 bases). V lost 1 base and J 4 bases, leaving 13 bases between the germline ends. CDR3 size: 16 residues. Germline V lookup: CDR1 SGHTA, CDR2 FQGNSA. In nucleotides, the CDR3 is TGTGCCAGCAGCTTAGTCCCAGCGGCGCGCACCGGGGAGCTGTTTTTT. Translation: CASSLVPAARTGELFF.

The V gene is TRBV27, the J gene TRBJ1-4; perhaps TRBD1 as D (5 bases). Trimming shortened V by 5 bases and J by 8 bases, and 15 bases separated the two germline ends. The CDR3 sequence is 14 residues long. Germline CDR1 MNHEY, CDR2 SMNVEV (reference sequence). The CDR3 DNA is TGTGCCAGCAGTGAGACAGTAATGGGGGAAAAACTGTTTTTT. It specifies CASSETVMGEKLFF.

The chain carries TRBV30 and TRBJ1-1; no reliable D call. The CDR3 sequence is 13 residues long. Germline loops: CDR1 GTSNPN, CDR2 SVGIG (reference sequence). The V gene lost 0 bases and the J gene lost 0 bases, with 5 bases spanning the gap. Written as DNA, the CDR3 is TGTGCCTGGAGTGTACGGTTGAACACTGAAGCTTTCTTT. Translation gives CAWSVRLNTEAFF.

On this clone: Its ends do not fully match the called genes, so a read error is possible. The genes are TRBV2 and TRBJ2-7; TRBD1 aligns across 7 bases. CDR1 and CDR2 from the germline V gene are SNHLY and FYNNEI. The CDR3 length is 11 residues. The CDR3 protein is CASRDQQGPQF. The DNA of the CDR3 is TGTGCCAGCAGGGATCAACAGGGGCCGCAGTTC.

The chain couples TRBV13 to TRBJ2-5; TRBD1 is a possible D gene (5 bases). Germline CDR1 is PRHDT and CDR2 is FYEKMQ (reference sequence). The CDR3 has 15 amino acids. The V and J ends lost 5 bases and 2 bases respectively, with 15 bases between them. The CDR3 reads CASSPWGRPQETQYF. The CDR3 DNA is TGTGCCAGCAGCCCCTGGGGCAGGCCTCAAGAGACCCAGTACTTC.

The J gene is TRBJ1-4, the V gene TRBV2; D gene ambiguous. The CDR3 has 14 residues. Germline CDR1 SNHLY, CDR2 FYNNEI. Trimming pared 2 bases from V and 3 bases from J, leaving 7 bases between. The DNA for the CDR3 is TGTGCCAGCAGTGAAAGGGCAGCTAATGAAAAACTGTTTTTT. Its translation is CASSERAANEKLFF. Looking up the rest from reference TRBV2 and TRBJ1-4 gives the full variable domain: EPEVTQTPSHQVTQMGQEVILRCVPISNHLYFYWYRQILGQKVEFLVSFYNNEISEKSEIFDDQFSVERPDGSNFTLKIRSTKLEDSAMYFCASSERAANEKLFFGSGTQLSVL.

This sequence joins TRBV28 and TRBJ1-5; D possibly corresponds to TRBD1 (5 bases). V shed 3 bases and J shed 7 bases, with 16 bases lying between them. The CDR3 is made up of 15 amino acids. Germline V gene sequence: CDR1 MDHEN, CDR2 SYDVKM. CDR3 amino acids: CASSFRGLRGQPQHF. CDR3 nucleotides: TGTGCCAGCAGTTTTAGGGGCCTCAGAGGGCAGCCCCAGCATTTT.

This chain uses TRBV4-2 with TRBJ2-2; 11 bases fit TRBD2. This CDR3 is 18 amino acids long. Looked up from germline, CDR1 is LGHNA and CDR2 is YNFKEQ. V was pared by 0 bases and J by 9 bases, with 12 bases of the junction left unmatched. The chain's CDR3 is CASSQEVIAGGVSRELFF. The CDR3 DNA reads TGTGCCAGCAGCCAAGAGGTGATAGCGGGGGGGGTCAGTAGGGAGCTGTTTTTT.

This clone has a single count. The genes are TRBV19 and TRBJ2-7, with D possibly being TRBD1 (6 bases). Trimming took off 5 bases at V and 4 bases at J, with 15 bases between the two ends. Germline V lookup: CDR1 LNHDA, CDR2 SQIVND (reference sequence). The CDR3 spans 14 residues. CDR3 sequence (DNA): TGTGCCAGTAGTTACAGGGTTAGGGAGTACGAGCAGTACTTC. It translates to CASSYRVREYEQYF.

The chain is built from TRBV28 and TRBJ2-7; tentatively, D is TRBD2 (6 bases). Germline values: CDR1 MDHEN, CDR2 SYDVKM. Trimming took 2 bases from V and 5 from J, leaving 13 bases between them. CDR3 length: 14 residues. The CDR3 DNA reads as TGTGCCAGCAGTTTAGGGGGGTCCGTCCACGAGCAGTACTTC. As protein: CASSLGGSVHEQYF.